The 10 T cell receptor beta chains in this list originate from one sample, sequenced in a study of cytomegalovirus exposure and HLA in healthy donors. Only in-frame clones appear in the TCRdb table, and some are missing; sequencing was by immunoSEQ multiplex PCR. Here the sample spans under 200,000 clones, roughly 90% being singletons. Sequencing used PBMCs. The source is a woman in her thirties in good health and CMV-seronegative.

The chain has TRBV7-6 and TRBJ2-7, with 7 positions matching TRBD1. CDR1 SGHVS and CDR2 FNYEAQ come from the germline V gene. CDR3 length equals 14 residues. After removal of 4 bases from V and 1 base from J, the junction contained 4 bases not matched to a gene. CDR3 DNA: TGTGCCAGCAGCTGGAAGGGACAGTCCTACGAGCAGTACTTC. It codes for CASSWKGQSYEQYF.

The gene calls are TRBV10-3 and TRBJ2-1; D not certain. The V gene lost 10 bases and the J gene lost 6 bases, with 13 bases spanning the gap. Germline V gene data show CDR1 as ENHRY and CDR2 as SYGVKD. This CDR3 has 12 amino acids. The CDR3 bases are TGTGCCACGACGGCTAATAGCAATGAGCAGTTCTTC. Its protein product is CATTANSNEQFF.

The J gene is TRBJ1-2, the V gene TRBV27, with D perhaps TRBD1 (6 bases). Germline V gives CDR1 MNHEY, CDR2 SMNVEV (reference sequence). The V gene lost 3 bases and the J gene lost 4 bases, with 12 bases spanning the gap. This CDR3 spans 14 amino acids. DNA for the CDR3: TGTGCCAGCAGTTTTAAGGGGGTGGGCTATGGCTACACCTTC. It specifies CASSFKGVGYGYTF.

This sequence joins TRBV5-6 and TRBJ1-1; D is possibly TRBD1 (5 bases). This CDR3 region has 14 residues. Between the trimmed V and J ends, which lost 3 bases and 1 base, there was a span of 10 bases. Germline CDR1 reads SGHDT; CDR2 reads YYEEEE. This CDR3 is CASSSYGGNTEAFF. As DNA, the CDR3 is TGTGCCAGCAGCTCTTACGGGGGGAACACTGAAGCTTTCTTT.

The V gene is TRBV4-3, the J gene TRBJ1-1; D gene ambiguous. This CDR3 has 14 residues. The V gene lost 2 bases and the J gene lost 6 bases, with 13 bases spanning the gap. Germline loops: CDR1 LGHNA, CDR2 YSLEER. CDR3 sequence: CASSQSSGRAEAFF. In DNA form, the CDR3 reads TGCGCCAGCAGCCAAAGCTCGGGTCGAGCTGAAGCTTTCTTT.

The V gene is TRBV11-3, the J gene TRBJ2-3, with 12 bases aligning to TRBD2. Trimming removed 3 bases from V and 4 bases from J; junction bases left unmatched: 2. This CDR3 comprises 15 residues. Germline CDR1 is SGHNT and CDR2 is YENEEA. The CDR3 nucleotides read TGTGCCAGCAGCTTCTCTAGCGGGAGGGCAGATACGCAGTATTTT. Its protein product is CASSFSSGRADTQYF.

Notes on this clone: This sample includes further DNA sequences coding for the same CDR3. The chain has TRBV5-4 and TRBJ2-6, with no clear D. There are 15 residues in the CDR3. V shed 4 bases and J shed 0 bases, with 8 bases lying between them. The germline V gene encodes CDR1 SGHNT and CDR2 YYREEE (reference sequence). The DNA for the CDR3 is TGTGCCAGCAGCCTGGAAAGCTCTGGGGCCAACGTCCTGACTTTC. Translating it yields CASSLESSGANVLTF.

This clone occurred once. The CDR3 sequence: CASSPLGGAGQPQHF. The CDR3 DNA sequence: TGTGCCAGCAGCCCCCTAGGAGGGGCCGGTCAGCCCCAGCATTTT. J is TRBJ1-5 and V is TRBV7-6; a weak D match, TRBD1 (5 bases). The CDR3 has 15 residues. V was shortened by 5 bases and J by 6 bases, with 17 bases between the two germline ends. CDR1 is SGHVS and CDR2 is FNYEAQ in the germline V gene.

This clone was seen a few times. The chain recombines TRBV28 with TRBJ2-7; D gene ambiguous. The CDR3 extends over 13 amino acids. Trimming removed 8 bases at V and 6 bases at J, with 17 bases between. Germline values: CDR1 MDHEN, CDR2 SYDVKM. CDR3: CASWRTTRGEQYF. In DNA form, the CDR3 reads TGTGCCAGCTGGCGAACAACTCGCGGCGAGCAGTACTTC. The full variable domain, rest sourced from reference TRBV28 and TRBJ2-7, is DVKVTQSSRYLVKRTGEKVFLECVQDMDHENMFWYRQDPGLGLRLIYFSYDVKMKEKGDIPEGYSVSREKKERFSLILESASTNQTSMYLCASWRTTRGEQYFGPGTRLTVT.

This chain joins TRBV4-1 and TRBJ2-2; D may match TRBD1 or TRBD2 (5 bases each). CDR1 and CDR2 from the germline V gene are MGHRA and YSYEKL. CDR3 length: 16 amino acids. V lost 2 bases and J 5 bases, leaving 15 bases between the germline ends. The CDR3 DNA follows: TGCGCCAGCAGCCAACGCACTATTGAGGGGACCGGGGAGCTGTTTTTT. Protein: CASSQRTIEGTGELFF.